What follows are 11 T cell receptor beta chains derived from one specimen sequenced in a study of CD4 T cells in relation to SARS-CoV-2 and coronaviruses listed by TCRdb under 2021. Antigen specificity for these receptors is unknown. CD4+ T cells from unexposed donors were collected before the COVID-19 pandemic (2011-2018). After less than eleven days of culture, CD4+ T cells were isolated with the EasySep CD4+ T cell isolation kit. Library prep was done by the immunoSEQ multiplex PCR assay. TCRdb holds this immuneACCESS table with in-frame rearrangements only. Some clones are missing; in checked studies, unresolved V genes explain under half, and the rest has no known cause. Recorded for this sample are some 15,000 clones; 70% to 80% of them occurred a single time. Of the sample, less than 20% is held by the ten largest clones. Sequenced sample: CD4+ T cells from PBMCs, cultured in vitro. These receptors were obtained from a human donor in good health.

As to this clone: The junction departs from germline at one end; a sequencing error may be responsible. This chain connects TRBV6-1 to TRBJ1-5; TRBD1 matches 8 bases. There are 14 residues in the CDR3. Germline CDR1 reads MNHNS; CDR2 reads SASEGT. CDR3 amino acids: CASCDRGSNQPQHF. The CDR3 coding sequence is TGTGCCAGCTGTGACAGGGGAAGCAATCAGCCCCAGCATTTT.

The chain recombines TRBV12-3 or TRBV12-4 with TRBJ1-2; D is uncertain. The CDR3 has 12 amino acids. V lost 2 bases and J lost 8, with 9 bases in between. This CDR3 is CASSLSDTGYTF. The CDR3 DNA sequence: TGTGCCAGCAGTTTATCAGATACCGGCTACACCTTC.

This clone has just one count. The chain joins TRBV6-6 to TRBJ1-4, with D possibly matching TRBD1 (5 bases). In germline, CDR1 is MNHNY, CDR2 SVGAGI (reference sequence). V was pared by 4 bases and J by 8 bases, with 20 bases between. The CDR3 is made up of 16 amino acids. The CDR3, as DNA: TGTGCCAGCAGTTTTGGGGACGGACACGTTAGGGAAAAACTGTTTTTT. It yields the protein CASSFGDGHVREKLFF.

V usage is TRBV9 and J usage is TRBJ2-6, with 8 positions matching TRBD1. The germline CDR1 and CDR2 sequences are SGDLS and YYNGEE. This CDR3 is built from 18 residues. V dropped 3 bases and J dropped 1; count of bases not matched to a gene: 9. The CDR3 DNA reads TGTGCCAGCAGCGAGCGGCCACGACAGGGGTCTGGGGCCAACGTCCTGACTTTC. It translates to CASSERPRQGSGANVLTF.

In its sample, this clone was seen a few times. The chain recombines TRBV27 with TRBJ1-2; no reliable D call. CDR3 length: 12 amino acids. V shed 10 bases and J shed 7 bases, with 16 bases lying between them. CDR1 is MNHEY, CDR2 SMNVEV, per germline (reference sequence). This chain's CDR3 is CATYGLSGGYTF. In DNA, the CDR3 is TGTGCCACCTATGGGCTTTCCGGTGGCTACACCTTC.

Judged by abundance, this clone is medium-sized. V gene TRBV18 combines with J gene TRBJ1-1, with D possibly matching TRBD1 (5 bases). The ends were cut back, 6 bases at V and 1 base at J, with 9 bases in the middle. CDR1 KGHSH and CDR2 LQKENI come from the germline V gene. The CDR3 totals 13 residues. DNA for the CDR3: TGTGCCAGCTCCCGAGACAGGAACACTGAAGCTTTCTTT. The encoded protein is CASSRDRNTEAFF.

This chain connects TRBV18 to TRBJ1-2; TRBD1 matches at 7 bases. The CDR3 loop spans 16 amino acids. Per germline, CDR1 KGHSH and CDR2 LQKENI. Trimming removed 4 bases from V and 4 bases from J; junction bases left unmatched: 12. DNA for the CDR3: TGTGCCAGCTCACGGCTTCAGGGGGAGCCAGTCTATGGCTACACCTTC. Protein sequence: CASSRLQGEPVYGYTF. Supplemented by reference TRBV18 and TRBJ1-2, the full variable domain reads NAGVMQNPRHLVRRRGQEARLRCSPMKGHSHVYWYRQLPEEGLKFMVYLQKENIIDESGMPKERFSAEFPKEGPSILRIQQVVRGDSAAYFCASSRLQGEPVYGYTFGSGTRLTVV.

The CDR3: CASSPLAGQNNEQFF. CDR3 nucleotides: TGTGCCAGCAGCCCCTTAGCGGGGCAGAACAATGAGCAGTTCTTC. V and J are TRBV7-3 and TRBJ2-1; 8 nucleotides agree with TRBD2. Trimming removed 5 bases from V and 5 bases from J; junction bases left unmatched: 8. This CDR3 contains 15 residues. CDR1 and CDR2 from the germline V gene are SGHTA and FQGTGA.

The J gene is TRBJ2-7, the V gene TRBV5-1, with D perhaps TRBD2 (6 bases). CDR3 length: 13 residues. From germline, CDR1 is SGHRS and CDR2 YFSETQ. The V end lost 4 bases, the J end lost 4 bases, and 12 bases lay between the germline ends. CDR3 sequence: CASSPGRGYEQYF. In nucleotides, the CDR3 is TGCGCCAGCAGCCCCGGCCGGGGGTACGAGCAGTACTTC.

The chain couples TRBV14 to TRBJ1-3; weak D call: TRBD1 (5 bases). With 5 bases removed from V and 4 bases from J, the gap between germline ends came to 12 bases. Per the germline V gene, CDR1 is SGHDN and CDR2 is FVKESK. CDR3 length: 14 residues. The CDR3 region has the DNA TGTGCCAGCAGCTCACAGGTCTCCGGAAACACCATATATTTT. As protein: CASSSQVSGNTIYF.

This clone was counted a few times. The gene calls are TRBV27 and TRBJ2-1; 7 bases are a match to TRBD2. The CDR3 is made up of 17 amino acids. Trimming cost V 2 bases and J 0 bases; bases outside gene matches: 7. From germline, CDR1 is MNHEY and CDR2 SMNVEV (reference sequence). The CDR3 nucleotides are TGTGCCAGCAGTTTAGATTGGGGCGGGAGCTCCTACAATGAGCAGTTCTTC. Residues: CASSLDWGGSSYNEQFF.